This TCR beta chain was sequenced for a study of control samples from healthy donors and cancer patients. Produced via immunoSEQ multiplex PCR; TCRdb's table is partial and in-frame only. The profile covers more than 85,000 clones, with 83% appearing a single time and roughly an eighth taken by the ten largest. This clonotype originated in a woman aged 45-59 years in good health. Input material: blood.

The CDR3 DNA reads as TGTGCCAGCATTCCGCGGGCAACTAACTATGGCTACACCTTC. It is translated as CASIPRATNYGYTF. The chain employs TRBV7-2 and TRBJ1-2; D unresolved. The CDR3 loop spans 14 amino acids. From germline, CDR1 is SGHTA and CDR2 FQGNSA. Trimming took off 7 bases at V and 0 bases at J, with 12 bases between the two ends. Based on the CDR3 plus reference TRBV7-2 and TRBJ1-2, the full variable domain is GAGVSQSPSNKVTEKGKDVELRCDPISGHTALYWYRQSLGQGLEFLIYFQGNSAPDKSGLPSDRFSAERTGGSVSTLTIQRTQQEDSAVYLCASIPRATNYGYTFGSGTRLTVV.